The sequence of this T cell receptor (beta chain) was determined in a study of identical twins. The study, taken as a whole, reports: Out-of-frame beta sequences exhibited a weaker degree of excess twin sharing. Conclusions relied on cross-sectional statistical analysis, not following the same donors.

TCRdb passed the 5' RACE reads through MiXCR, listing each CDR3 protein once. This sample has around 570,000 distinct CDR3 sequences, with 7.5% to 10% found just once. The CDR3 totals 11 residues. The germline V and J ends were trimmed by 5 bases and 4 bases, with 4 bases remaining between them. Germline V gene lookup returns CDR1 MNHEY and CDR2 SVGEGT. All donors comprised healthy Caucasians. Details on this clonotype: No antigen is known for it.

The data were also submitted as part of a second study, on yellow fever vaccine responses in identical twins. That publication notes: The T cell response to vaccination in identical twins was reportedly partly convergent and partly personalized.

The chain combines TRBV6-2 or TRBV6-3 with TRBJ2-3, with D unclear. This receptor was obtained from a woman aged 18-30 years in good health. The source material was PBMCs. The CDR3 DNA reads TGTGCCAGCAGTAAAGCAGATACGCAGTATTTT. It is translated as CASSKADTQYF.